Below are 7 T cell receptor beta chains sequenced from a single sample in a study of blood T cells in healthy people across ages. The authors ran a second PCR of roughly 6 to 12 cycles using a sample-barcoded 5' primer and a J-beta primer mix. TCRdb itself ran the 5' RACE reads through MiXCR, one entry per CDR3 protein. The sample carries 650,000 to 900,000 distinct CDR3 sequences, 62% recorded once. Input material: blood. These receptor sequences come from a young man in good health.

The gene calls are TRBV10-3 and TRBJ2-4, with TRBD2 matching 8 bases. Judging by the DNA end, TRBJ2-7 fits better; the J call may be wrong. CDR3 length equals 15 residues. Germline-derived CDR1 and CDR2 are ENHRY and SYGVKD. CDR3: CAISEPGLVSDEQYF. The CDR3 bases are TGTGCCATCAGTGAGCCGGGACTAGTGAGCGACGAGCAGTACTTC.

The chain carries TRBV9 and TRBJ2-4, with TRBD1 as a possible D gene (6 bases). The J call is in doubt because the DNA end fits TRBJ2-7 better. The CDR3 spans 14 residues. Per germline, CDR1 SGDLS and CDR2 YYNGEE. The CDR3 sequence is CASSPQGPSYEQYF. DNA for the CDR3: TGTGCCAGCAGCCCACAGGGTCCCTCCTACGAGCAGTACTTC.

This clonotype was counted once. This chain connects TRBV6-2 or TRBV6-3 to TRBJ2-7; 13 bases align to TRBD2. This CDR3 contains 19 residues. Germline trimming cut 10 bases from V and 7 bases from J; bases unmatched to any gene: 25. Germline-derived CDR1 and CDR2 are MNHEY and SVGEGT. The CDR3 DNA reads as TGTGCCAACTACCCCACCGCCGGGACTAGCGGGGACATCGCCCGGGAGCAGTACTTC. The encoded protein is CANYPTAGTSGDIAREQYF.

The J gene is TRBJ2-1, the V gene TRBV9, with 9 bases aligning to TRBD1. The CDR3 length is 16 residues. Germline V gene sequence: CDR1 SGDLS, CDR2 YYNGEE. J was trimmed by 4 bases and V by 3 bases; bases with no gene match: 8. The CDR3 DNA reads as TGTGCCAGCAGCGCCCAGACAGGGGGTCCTTACAATGAGCAGTTCTTC. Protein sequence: CASSAQTGGPYNEQFF.

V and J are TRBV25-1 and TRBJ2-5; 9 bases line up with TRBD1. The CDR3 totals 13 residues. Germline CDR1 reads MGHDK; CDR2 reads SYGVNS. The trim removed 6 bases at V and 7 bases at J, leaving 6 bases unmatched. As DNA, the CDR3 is TGTGCCAGCAGGGGACAGGGATCGGGGACCCAGTACTTC. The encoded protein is CASRGQGSGTQYF.

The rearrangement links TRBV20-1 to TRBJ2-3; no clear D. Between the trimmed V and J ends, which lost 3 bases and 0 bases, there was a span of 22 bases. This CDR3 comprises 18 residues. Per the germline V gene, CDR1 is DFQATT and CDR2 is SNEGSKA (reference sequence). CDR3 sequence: CSASPAVSGGSSTDTQYF. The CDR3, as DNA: TGCAGTGCTAGCCCCGCGGTTTCGGGCGGCTCTAGCACAGATACGCAGTATTTT.

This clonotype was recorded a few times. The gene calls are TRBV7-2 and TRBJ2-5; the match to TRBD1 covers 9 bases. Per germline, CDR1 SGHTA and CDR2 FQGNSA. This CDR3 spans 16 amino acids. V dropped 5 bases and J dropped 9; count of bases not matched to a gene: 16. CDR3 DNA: TGTGCCAGCAGCCCCAGCGGTGCCGGGACAGGGTTTTCCCAGTACTTC. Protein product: CASSPSGAGTGFSQYF.